The source of this T cell receptor (beta chain) is a study of T cells in localized non-small cell lung cancer. As to this clone: Its antigen is undetermined.

Study results and limitations: Clonality of T cells reached its maximum in uninvolved adjacent lung, surpassing tumor. Heterogeneity remains possible because sequencing was limited to only one tumor region. Longer overall survival accompanied higher blood T cell density. Adjacent lung held a median roughly 50 of the top 100 tumor clones.

The CDR3 is 16 amino acids. CDR1 and CDR2 (germline): LNHDA, SQIVND (reference sequence). V lost 8 bases and J lost 4; bases outside the gene matches: 14. Clones were read by immunoSEQ multiplex PCR, and TCRdb kept only the in-frame ones, dropping some. The sample has fewer than 3,000 clones, about 20% seen once; the top ten hold around a sixth. The starting material was lung tumor tissue, obtained before any cancer treatment. The J gene is TRBJ2-5, the V gene TRBV19; TRBD1 agrees at 9 bases. The TCR comes from a woman aged 35-75 years with stage I lung adenocarcinoma. In nucleotides, the CDR3 is TGTGCCAGTCATCGGGGGACAGGGCTGCCCGGAGAGACCCAGTACTTC. Protein: CASHRGTGLPGETQYF.